The sequence of this T cell receptor (beta chain) was determined in a study of cytomegalovirus exposure and HLA in healthy donors. Overall study results and limits: A later analysis revealed that TCR association rates differed between HLA loci, peaking at DRB1 and bottoming out at HLA-C. TCR beta sequences reportedly predicted most subjects' HLA-A and HLA-B alleles accurately. In an earlier analysis, most TCR beta V segments were productive about 87% or about 30% of the time. A likely sequencing artifact accounted for one observed cluster of highly shared sequence variants.

For this clone: Its antigen is currently unknown. An end of the junction differs from the germline gene, which may be a read error.

Germline V gene lookup returns CDR1 SSHAT and CDR2 FNYEAQ (reference sequence). The CDR3 consists of 16 residues. Primers for the PCR totalled 60 Vbeta and 13 Jbeta. The assay was immunoSEQ multiplex PCR, and TCRdb's table has in-frame clones only and misses some. The profile shows 150,000 to 200,000 clones, around four fifths of them singletons. Sequencing was done on a sample of PBMCs. The receptor was isolated from a young man in good health and CMV-seropositive. The chain links TRBV7-7 to TRBJ2-2, with D possibly TRBD2 on 5 matching bases. The CDR3 DNA is TGTGCTAGCAGTAAAGGCAGCGGTCCTAACACCGGGGAGCTGTTTTTT. It specifies CASSKGSGPNTGELFF.